The clone carrying this TCR beta chain was observed a few times. Its antigen remains unknown. The germline CDR1 and CDR2 sequences are LGHNA and YNFKEQ. V was shortened by 1 base and J by 8 bases, with 12 bases between the two germline ends. The CDR3 is 14 amino acids. These data are taken from a study of CD8 T cells in ankylosing spondylitis. Study conclusions and caveats: Disease-linked clones were reportedly significantly enriched in matched ankylosing spondylitis synovial fluid. About 8 highly homologous variants made up a TCR beta motif that seemed to typify ankylosing spondylitis blood.

The TCR beta libraries were generated through quantitative 5'-RACE incorporating molecular barcodes. TCRdb recomputed calls from the 5' RACE reads with MiXCR, one row per CDR3 protein. The table lists some 120,000 distinct CDR3 sequences, roughly an eighth of them singletons. Material: blood, either unsorted or a sorted T cell fraction (not recorded which). The chain recombines TRBV4-2 with TRBJ2-4; no definite D call. The TCR sequence derives from a female donor with ankylosing spondylitis or in good health (not recorded which). The CDR3 DNA is TGTGCCAGCAGCCAAGTCCAGCTAGGTGACATTCAGTACTTC. It yields the protein CASSQVQLGDIQYF.